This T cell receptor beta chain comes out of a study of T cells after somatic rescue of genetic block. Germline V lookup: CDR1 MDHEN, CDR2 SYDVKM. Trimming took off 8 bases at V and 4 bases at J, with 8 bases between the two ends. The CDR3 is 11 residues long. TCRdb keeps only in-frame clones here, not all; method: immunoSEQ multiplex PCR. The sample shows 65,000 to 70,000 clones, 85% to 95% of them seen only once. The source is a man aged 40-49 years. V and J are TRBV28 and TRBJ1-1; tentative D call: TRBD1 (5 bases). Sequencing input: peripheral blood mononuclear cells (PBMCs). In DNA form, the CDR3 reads TGTGCCAGCGGGGGTGGCACTGAAGCTTTCTTT. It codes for CASGGGTEAFF.